The rows below give T cell receptor beta chains drawn from one sample of a study of cytomegalovirus exposure and HLA in healthy donors. The table came from immunoSEQ multiplex PCR; TCRdb's copy has only in-frame clones and leaves some out. In all, the sample yields 130,000 or so clones. The specimen was PBMCs. The receptors here all came from a man between 18 and 29 years old in good health and CMV-seronegative. Each CDR3 is given with its conserved first and last residue. A D gene is named only where the DNA matches it firmly.

v_call	d_call	j_call	cdr3_aa	cdr3_nt
TRBV6-6	TRBD1	TRBJ2-5	CASIPGQNKQETQYF	TGTGCCAGCATCCCGGGACAGAATAAACAAGAGACCCAGTACTTC
TRBV7-9	TRBD1	TRBJ1-2	CASSHPGTGRTGYTF	TGTGCCAGCAGCCATCCCGGGACAGGGAGAACTGGCTACACCTTC
TRBV5-6	TRBD1	TRBJ1-2	CASSPGQGGYGYTF	TGTGCCAGCAGCCCCGGACAGGGGGGCTATGGCTACACCTTC
TRBV19	TRBD1	TRBJ1-2	CASSPLDRGYGYTF	TGTGCCAGTAGTCCCCTGGACAGGGGCTATGGCTACACCTTC
TRBV7-3	-	TRBJ2-7	CASSFTGSSYEQYF	TGTGCCAGCAGCTTTACAGGGAGCTCCTACGAGCAGTACTTC
TRBV30	-	TRBJ2-2	CAWPQARGELFF	TGTGCCTGGCCCCAAGCGAGGGGGGAGCTGTTTTTT
TRBV11-3	-	TRBJ2-7	CASSLAAGSYEQYF	TGTGCCAGCAGCTTAGCAGCAGGATCCTACGAGCAGTACTTC
TRBV29-1	TRBD2	TRBJ2-7	CSVGTSVGYEQYF	TGCAGCGTGGGGACTAGCGTTGGCTACGAGCAGTACTTC
TRBV7-9	TRBD2	TRBJ2-1	CASSLGGLAGDYNEQFF	TGTGCCAGCAGCTTAGGGGGCCTCGCGGGGGACTACAATGAGCAGTTCTTC
TRBV28	-	TRBJ2-6	CASALRSGANVLTF	TGTGCCAGCGCTCTGAGATCGGGGGCCAACGTCCTGACTTTC
TRBV27	-	TRBJ1-1	CASSLGATITEAFF	TGTGCCAGCAGTTTAGGGGCCACTATCACTGAAGCTTTCTTT
TRBV10-3	-	TRBJ1-3	CATGGGSSGNTIYF	TGTGCCACCGGCGGAGGGAGCTCTGGAAACACCATATATTTT
TRBV5-4	-	TRBJ1-6	CASSLFGFNSPLHF	TGTGCCAGCAGCTTGTTCGGGTTTAATTCACCCCTCCACTTT
TRBV29-1	-	TRBJ1-5	CSVEQGSNQPQHF	TGCAGCGTTGAACAGGGAAGTAATCAGCCCCAGCATTTT
TRBV7-9	TRBD1	TRBJ2-7	CASSLEGDRGSYEQYF	TGTGCCAGCAGCTTAGAAGGGGACAGGGGTTCCTACGAGCAGTACTTC
TRBV5-1	-	TRBJ2-5	CASSFLQGGLETQYF	TGCGCCAGCAGCTTCTTACAGGGCGGGTTGGAGACCCAGTACTTC
TRBV28	-	TRBJ2-1	CASSRTPGESDNEQFF	TGTGCCAGCAGCCGAACCCCCGGGGAGAGTGACAATGAGCAGTTCTTC
TRBV6-1	-	TRBJ1-6	CASSDMSSYNSPLHF	TGTGCCAGCAGTGATATGAGCTCCTATAATTCACCCCTCCACTTT
TRBV19	-	TRBJ1-1	CASTSEGLNTEAFF	TGTGCCAGTACATCGGAGGGACTGAACACTGAAGCTTTCTTT
TRBV9	-	TRBJ2-5	CASSAPVGQRETQYF	TGTGCCAGCAGCGCTCCTGTAGGACAGCGGGAGACCCAGTACTTC
TRBV11-2	TRBD1	TRBJ2-5	CASSSVGTGGLYF	TGTGCCAGCAGCTCCGTCGGGACAGGGGGCTTATACTTC
TRBV29-1	-	TRBJ1-1	CSVLSGVREGTEAFF	TGCAGCGTTCTCTCGGGAGTCAGGGAGGGCACTGAAGCTTTCTTT
TRBV7-2	-	TRBJ2-1	CASSTNRDSSQFF	TGTGCCAGCAGCACGAACCGGGATTCCTCGCAGTTCTTC
TRBV6-5	-	TRBJ1-1	CASWATEAFF	TGTGCCAGCTGGGCCACTGAAGCTTTCTTT
TRBV7-9	-	TRBJ2-1	CASSLGSIGNEQFF	TGTGCCAGCAGCTTAGGGTCCATCGGCAATGAGCAGTTCTTC
TRBV28	-	TRBJ1-5	CASSLFPWTAGGNQPQHF	TGTGCCAGCAGTTTATTCCCCTGGACAGCCGGGGGCAATCAGCCCCAGCATTTT
TRBV19	-	TRBJ1-3	CASSTGSYTIYF	TGTGCCAGTAGTACCGGGTCATACACCATATATTTT